This TCR beta chain was sequenced for a study of spatial heterogeneity in lung cancer. The time point: sample taken at primary tumor resection. Whole RNA, which was extracted from tumor, nontumor lung tissue or frozen PBMC, was sequenced without any cell sorting. This clonotype was picked up many times. TCRdb re-called the 5' RACE reads through MiXCR, storing one row per CDR3 protein. This table holds 30,000 to 40,000 distinct CDR3 sequences, 5.2% found once. The clonotype originates from a female donor with early-stage non-small cell lung cancer. The sample consisted of PBMCs, taken at surgery.

As DNA, the CDR3 is TGCAGCGGGAACACTGACAGTCCGGAGACCCAGTACTTC. This translates into CSGNTDSPETQYF. This rearrangement joins TRBV29-1 to TRBJ2-5; TRBD1 might be the D (5 bases). The CDR3 is 13 amino acids. V lost 7 bases to trimming and J lost 5 bases, with 17 bases between them. Looked up from germline, CDR1 is SQVTM and CDR2 is ANQGSEA.